These 9 T cell receptor beta chains were all obtained from the same sample, sequenced in a study of cytomegalovirus exposure and HLA in healthy donors. Primers included in the PCR were 60 Vbeta and 13 Jbeta primers. Profiling relied on immunoSEQ multiplex PCR, and the TCRdb table lists in-frame clones only, not all of them. The sample totals 200,000 to 250,000 clones. Sequenced: PBMCs. All receptors derive from a girl aged 2-10 years in good health and CMV-seropositive.

The CDR3 DNA is TGCGCCAGCAGCTCCCGGGAGCCAGGTGGCTACACCTTC. It specifies CASSSREPGGYTF. V gene TRBV5-1 combines with J gene TRBJ1-2; no clear D gene. Germline CDR1 is SGHRS and CDR2 is YFSETQ. CDR3 size: 13 residues. With 3 bases removed from V and 7 bases from J, the gap between germline ends came to 13 bases.

This chain uses TRBV14 with TRBJ1-5; D is ambiguous. Germline V gives CDR1 SGHDN, CDR2 FVKESK. Trimming removed 0 bases from V and 6 bases from J, with 6 bases in between. The CDR3 is 13 amino acids. The CDR3 is CASSQDEGQPQHF. Here the CDR3 DNA reads TGTGCCAGCAGCCAAGATGAGGGTCAGCCCCAGCATTTT.

This chain links TRBV27 with TRBJ2-5; 9 positions match TRBD1. Judging by the DNA end, TRBJ2-7 fits better; the J call may be wrong. The CDR3 has 12 residues. Per the germline V gene, CDR1 is MNHEY and CDR2 is SMNVEV (reference sequence). The CDR3 DNA reads as TGTGCCAGCAGAACGACAGGGGGCGAGCAGTACTTC. Translating it yields CASRTTGGEQYF.

The chain carries TRBV18 and TRBJ2-2; 8 bases fit TRBD1. This CDR3 has 15 residues. Germline V gene data show CDR1 as KGHSH and CDR2 as LQKENI. V shed 3 bases, J shed 4 bases, and the junction held 4 bases outside the gene matches. DNA for the CDR3: TGTGCCAGCTCACCGGGACAGGTCCTCACCGGGGAGCTGTTTTTT. Translated, it gives CASSPGQVLTGELFF.

The V and J genes are TRBV28 and TRBJ2-3, with D perhaps matching TRBD1 (5 bases). Germline CDR1 MDHEN, CDR2 SYDVKM. Trimming removed 7 bases from V and 2 bases from J, with 22 bases in between. The CDR3 sequence is 17 residues long. This CDR3 is CASTRPRLDRPTDTQYF. The CDR3 bases are TGTGCCAGCACTCGGCCCCGGTTAGACAGACCCACAGATACGCAGTATTTT.

The chain recombines TRBV5-5 with TRBJ1-1; D not resolved. The CDR3 spans 15 residues. Per germline, CDR1 SGHKS and CDR2 YYEKEE (reference sequence). Deletions cut 0 bases from V and 0 bases from J, with 9 bases between. The CDR3 loop reads CASSLGSRLNTEAFF. The CDR3 DNA reads as TGTGCCAGCAGCTTGGGTTCCAGGTTGAACACTGAAGCTTTCTTT. Filled out from reference TRBV5-5 and TRBJ1-1, the complete variable domain reads DAGVTQSPTHLIKTRGQQVTLRCSPISGHKSVSWYQQVLGQGPQFIFQYYEKEERGRGNFPDRFSARQFPNYSSELNVNALLLGDSALYLCASSLGSRLNTEAFFGQGTRLTVV.

The V call is TRBV7-9, the J call TRBJ1-2, with a possible D match to TRBD1 (6 bases). The CDR3 length is 13 residues. Germline loops: CDR1 SEHNR, CDR2 FQNEAQ (reference sequence). V gave up 6 bases and J gave up 5 bases, with 13 bases separating them. This chain's CDR3 is CASSQNRVYGYTF. CDR3 bases: TGTGCCAGCAGTCAAAACAGGGTATATGGCTACACCTTC.

On this clone: It is unclear where the CDR3 begins or ends on the DNA, so no DNA is shown, and the CDR3 is as TCRdb lists it. The chain carries TRBV19 and TRBJ1-2. Germline V gene lookup returns CDR1 LNHDA and CDR2 SQIVND (reference sequence). The CDR3 has 13 residues if both end residues are counted. This CDR3 reads CASSFLEIYGYTF.

The V call is TRBV9, the J call TRBJ2-1, with D tentatively TRBD2 (6 bases). Between the trimmed V and J ends, which lost 2 bases and 12 bases, there was a span of 12 bases. This CDR3 spans 12 amino acids. Germline CDR1 SGDLS, CDR2 YYNGEE. The CDR3 DNA reads TGTGCCAGCAGCGTGGAGGGCAGAGGGCAGTTCTTC. This translates into CASSVEGRGQFF. Full variable domain (outside the CDR3, taken from reference TRBV9 and TRBJ2-1): DSGVTQTPKHLITATGQRVTLRCSPRSGDLSVYWYQQSLDQGLQFLIQYYNGEERAKGNILERFSAQQFPDLHSELNLSSLELGDSALYFCASSVEGRGQFFGPGTRLTVL.